A single sample gave rise to the 11 T cell receptor beta chains below, sequenced in a study of blood T cell repertoires in COVID-19 (dated by TCRdb to 2020 to 2022). Library method: the immunoSEQ multiplex PCR assay. TCRdb re-hosts the immuneACCESS table, in-frame sequences only. Its copies lack some clones; in the studies checked, an unresolved V gene accounts for under half of them, and the cause for the rest is not known. The sample has approximately 180,000 clones on record, approximately 90% of them singletons. The top ten hold around 5.8% of the sample. Specimen: peripheral blood. Receptor source: a middle-aged man with active or convalescent COVID-19.

This rearrangement joins TRBV19 to TRBJ1-6; a possible D gene is TRBD1 (5 bases). This CDR3 contains 15 residues. From germline, CDR1 is LNHDA and CDR2 SQIVND (reference sequence). Between the trimmed V and J ends, which lost 5 bases and 9 bases, there was a span of 17 bases. CDR3 loop: CASSQGRGIRSPLHF. DNA of the CDR3: TGTGCCAGTAGTCAGGGACGGGGGATTCGTTCACCCCTCCACTTT.

V and J are TRBV11-3 and TRBJ2-2; TRBD1 matches 8 bases. From germline, CDR1 is SGHNT and CDR2 YENEEA. This CDR3 contains 15 residues. V was pared by 5 bases and J by 6 bases, with 8 bases of the junction left unmatched. The CDR3 reads CASSQQDRVAGELFF. Here the CDR3 DNA reads TGTGCCAGCAGCCAACAGGACAGGGTGGCCGGGGAGCTGTTTTTT. Full variable domain (remainder filled in from reference TRBV11-3 and TRBJ2-2): EAGVVQSPRYKIIEKKQPVAFWCNPISGHNTLYWYLQNLGQGPELLIRYENEEAVDDSQLPKDRFSAERLKGVDSTLKIQPAELGDSAVYLCASSQQDRVAGELFFGEGSRLTVL.

This clone appeared a single time. CDR3 sequence: CASSLYQENTEAFF. CDR3 nucleotide sequence: TGTGCCAGCAGTTTATACCAGGAGAACACTGAAGCTTTCTTT. V and J are TRBV28 and TRBJ1-1; D unresolved. Deletions cut 1 base from V and 1 base from J, with 7 bases between. Looked up from germline, CDR1 is MDHEN and CDR2 is SYDVKM. The CDR3 loop spans 14 amino acids. The variable domain in full, with the rest retrieved from reference TRBV28 and TRBJ1-1, is DVKVTQSSRYLVKRTGEKVFLECVQDMDHENMFWYRQDPGLGLRLIYFSYDVKMKEKGDIPEGYSVSREKKERFSLILESASTNQTSMYLCASSLYQENTEAFFGQGTRLTVV.

This chain connects TRBV7-9 to TRBJ1-1; 8 positions match TRBD1. The CDR3 has 16 residues. Germline V gives CDR1 SEHNR, CDR2 FQNEAQ (reference sequence). V trimming: 5 bases; J trimming: 0 bases; junction bases outside the gene matches: 8. Here the CDR3 DNA reads TGTGCCAGCAGCGATACAGGGGGGGTCATGAACACTGAAGCTTTCTTT. Protein: CASSDTGGVMNTEAFF.

The chain recombines TRBV4-3 with TRBJ2-1, with a tentative D call TRBD1 (5 bases). The CDR3 is made up of 14 amino acids. The germline gives CDR1 LGHNA, CDR2 YSLEER. With 4 bases removed from V and 0 bases from J, the gap between germline ends came to 7 bases. Here the CDR3 reads CASSRTSSYNEQFF. DNA of the CDR3: TGCGCCAGCAGCCGGACAAGCTCCTACAATGAGCAGTTCTTC.

The chain carries TRBV7-9 and TRBJ2-4; D possibly corresponds to TRBD1 (6 bases). The CDR3 has 14 amino acids. V shed 0 bases and J shed 7 bases, with 10 bases lying between them. Germline CDR1 reads SEHNR; CDR2 reads FQNEAQ (reference sequence). CDR3 in amino acids: CASSLAWTENIQYF. CDR3 DNA: TGTGCCAGCAGCTTAGCATGGACAGAGAACATTCAGTACTTC.

The rearrangement links TRBV11-3 to TRBJ1-2, with D possibly matching TRBD1 (6 bases). With 5 bases removed from V and 3 bases from J, the gap between germline ends came to 16 bases. This CDR3 is 15 amino acids long. Germline loops: CDR1 SGHNT, CDR2 YENEEA. As DNA, the CDR3 is TGTGCCAGCAGCCAGGGGACCTCATCTCACTATGGCTACACCTTC. Amino acid sequence: CASSQGTSSHYGYTF.

This chain links TRBV5-1 with TRBJ1-2, with 8 bases identical to TRBD1. This CDR3 spans 15 amino acids. Germline V gene lookup returns CDR1 SGHRS and CDR2 YFSETQ. V gave up 1 base and J gave up 6 bases; unmatched junction bases: 8. In nucleotides, the CDR3 is TGCGCCAGCAGCTTGTTCCAGGGGGCCGATCATGGCTACACCTTC. Its translation is CASSLFQGADHGYTF.

V usage is TRBV19 and J usage is TRBJ2-3, with TRBD2 identical over 9 bases. The germline CDR1 and CDR2 sequences are LNHDA and SQIVND (reference sequence). The CDR3 extends over 14 amino acids. Unmatched junction bases numbered 2, after V lost 2 bases and J lost 5 bases. CDR3 sequence reads: CASSIPLAGDTQYF. The DNA of the CDR3 is TGTGCCAGTAGTATACCACTAGCGGGAGATACGCAGTATTTT.

This clone was seen a single time. The chain uses TRBV2 and TRBJ1-1, with 7 bases lining up with TRBD1. The germline gives CDR1 SNHLY, CDR2 FYNNEI. CDR3 size: 14 residues. V gave up 5 bases and J gave up 1 base; unmatched junction bases: 4. The CDR3 bases are TGTGCCAGCAGTATGGGACAGTCGAACACTGAAGCTTTCTTT. This translates into CASSMGQSNTEAFF.

The chain links TRBV28 to TRBJ2-1; TRBD1 matches 8 bases. The CDR3 extends over 14 amino acids. In germline, CDR1 is MDHEN, CDR2 SYDVKM. Trimming cost V 4 bases and J 6 bases; bases outside gene matches: 5. The CDR3 bases are TGTGCCAGCAGTTCCCGGACAGGGTCCAATGAGCAGTTCTTC. Protein product: CASSSRTGSNEQFF.